This entry lists 4 T cell receptor beta chains sequenced from one sample in a study of identical twins. MiXCR was run by TCRdb on the 5' RACE reads, yielding one entry per CDR3 protein. The table has 500,000 to 600,000 distinct CDR3 sequences, around 20% seen once; the top ten hold under 0.95%. These same data were also listed under a study on T cells expressing NK-cell markers.

Source material: CD4+ T cells sorted from blood. The receptors here all came from a young woman in good health.

There are a few counts of this clonotype. This chain uses TRBV6-1 with TRBJ2-6, with unresolved D. The CDR3 extends over 15 amino acids. The V gene's germline CDR1 is MNHNS and CDR2 SASEGT. V was pared by 2 bases and J by 0 bases, with 5 bases between. CDR3: CASSELGSGANVLTF. The CDR3 nucleotides are TGTGCCAGCAGTGAATTGGGCTCTGGGGCCAACGTCCTGACTTTC.

In this sample, this clonotype turned up many times. The genes are TRBV10-3 and TRBJ2-1; the match to TRBD2 covers 12 bases. Germline assignment: CDR1 ENHRY and CDR2 SYGVKD. The CDR3 sequence is 15 residues long. Trimming removed 6 bases from V and 7 bases from J; junction bases left unmatched: 7. CDR3 in amino acids: CAIRESSGGANEQFF. The CDR3 nucleotides read TGTGCCATCAGAGAATCTAGCGGGGGGGCTAATGAGCAGTTCTTC.

In its sample, this clonotype was seen a few times. The V call is TRBV5-1, the J call TRBJ2-3; 7 nucleotides align to TRBD2. CDR3 length: 14 residues. Germline CDR1 SGHRS, CDR2 YFSETQ. V was pared by 7 bases and J by 5 bases, with 10 bases of the junction left unmatched. The CDR3, as DNA: TGCGCCAGCGGTCAGGTTGCGGGGGTAGATACGCAGTATTTT. Residues: CASGQVAGVDTQYF. The full variable domain, completed using reference TRBV5-1 and TRBJ2-3, is KAGVTQTPRYLIKTRGQQVTLSCSPISGHRSVSWYQQTPGQGLQFLFEYFSETQRNKGNFPGRFSGRQFSNSRSEMNVSTLELGDSALYLCASGQVAGVDTQYFGPGTRLTVL.

This clonotype appeared a few times. The rearrangement joins TRBV10-1 to TRBJ2-3; the match to TRBD2 covers 13 bases. Looked up from germline, CDR1 is WNHNN and CDR2 is SYGVQD (reference sequence). The V gene end was trimmed by 5 bases and the J gene end by 6 bases; junction bases not matched to a gene: 14. The CDR3 extends over 18 amino acids. DNA of the CDR3: TGCGCCAGCAGTCCCCCGGGACTAGCGGGATCAGGAAGGGATACGCAGTATTTT. Protein product: CASSPPGLAGSGRDTQYF.